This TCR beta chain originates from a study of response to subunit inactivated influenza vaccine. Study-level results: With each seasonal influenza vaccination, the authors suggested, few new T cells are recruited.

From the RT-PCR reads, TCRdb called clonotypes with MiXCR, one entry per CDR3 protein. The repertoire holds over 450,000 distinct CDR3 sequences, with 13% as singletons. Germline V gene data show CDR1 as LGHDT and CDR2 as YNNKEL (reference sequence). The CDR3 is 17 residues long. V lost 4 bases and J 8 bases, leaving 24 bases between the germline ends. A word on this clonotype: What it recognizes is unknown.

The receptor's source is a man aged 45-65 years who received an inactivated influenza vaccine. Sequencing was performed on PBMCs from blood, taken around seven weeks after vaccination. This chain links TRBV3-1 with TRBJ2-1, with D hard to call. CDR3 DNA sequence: TGTGCCAGCAGCCGGTTTCTGACTGGGCGGTTTAGGGATGAGCAGTTCTTC. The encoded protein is CASSRFLTGRFRDEQFF.